A single sample is the source of the 12 T cell receptor beta chains below, sequenced in a study of T cells in narcolepsy. Measured with immunoSEQ multiplex PCR; TCRdb has only the in-frame clones, and not every one. Of approximately 32,000 clones in the sample, about 90% were seen once. The sequencing input was CD45RA- memory CD4+ T cells from PBMCs. All receptors derive from a human donor with narcolepsy.

The chain joins TRBV28 to TRBJ2-2; 7 nucleotides match TRBD1. The J segment lost 4 bases and the V segment lost 7 bases, leaving 3 bases of the junction unmatched. CDR1 is MDHEN and CDR2 is SYDVKM in the germline V gene. The CDR3 extends over 13 amino acids. This CDR3 reads CASNDRVTGELFF. The CDR3 DNA reads as TGTGCCAGCAACGACAGGGTCACCGGGGAGCTGTTTTTT.

The chain carries TRBV5-4 and TRBJ2-3; D tentatively reads TRBD1 or TRBD2 (5 bases each). The CDR3 extends over 14 amino acids. Germline V gene sequence: CDR1 SGHNT, CDR2 YYREEE (reference sequence). The V end was cut by 4 bases, the J end by 0 bases, with 9 bases between. The CDR3 sequence is CASSRDPSTDTQYF. CDR3 bases: TGTGCCAGCAGCCGGGACCCTAGCACAGATACGCAGTATTTT.

The chain employs TRBV5-6 and TRBJ1-2; maybe TRBD1 (5 bases). The CDR3 spans 14 residues. Trimming stripped 5 bases from V and 4 bases from J, with 15 bases between. The germline V gene has CDR1 SGHDT and CDR2 YYEEEE. This CDR3 reads CASRPQGIIYGYTF. CDR3 bases: TGTGCCAGCAGACCTCAGGGTATCATCTATGGCTACACCTTC.

The J gene is TRBJ2-2, the V gene TRBV5-6, with D uncertain. V was pared by 0 bases and J by 3 bases, with 6 bases between. This CDR3 is 14 amino acids long. From germline, CDR1 is SGHDT and CDR2 YYEEEE. CDR3 in amino acids: CASSLGEYTGELFF. The DNA for the CDR3 is TGTGCCAGCAGCTTGGGGGAATACACCGGGGAGCTGTTTTTT.

The J gene is TRBJ1-3, the V gene TRBV2; 9 nucleotides match TRBD1. This CDR3 spans 12 amino acids. Germline V gene sequence: CDR1 SNHLY, CDR2 FYNNEI. J gave up 7 bases and V 8 bases, and 3 bases lay outside the gene matches. The CDR3 DNA is TGTGCCAGCGGGGACAGGGAGAACACCATATATTTT. This gives the protein CASGDRENTIYF. Drawing the rest from reference TRBV2 and TRBJ1-3, the complete variable domain is EPEVTQTPSHQVTQMGQEVILRCVPISNHLYFYWYRQILGQKVEFLVSFYNNEISEKSEIFDDQFSVERPDGSNFTLKIRSTKLEDSAMYFCASGDRENTIYFGEGSWLTVV.

The chain uses TRBV5-8 and TRBJ1-5; D not resolved. Trimming left V 2 bases short and J 7 bases short, with 7 bases between. There are 12 residues in the CDR3. CDR1 SGHTS and CDR2 YDEGEE come from the germline V gene. DNA of the CDR3: TGTGCCAGCAGCTTATATTTCCAGCCCCAGCATTTT. Its translation is CASSLYFQPQHF.

J is TRBJ2-1 and V is TRBV5-1; a weak D match, TRBD2 (5 bases). Trimming left V 0 bases short and J 4 bases short, with 14 bases between. The germline V gene has CDR1 SGHRS and CDR2 YFSETQ. The CDR3 extends over 16 amino acids. CDR3 DNA: TGCGCCAGCAGCTTGGGTGCCGGCGGGTATTACAATGAGCAGTTCTTC. Translating gives CASSLGAGGYYNEQFF.

V is TRBV29-1 and J is TRBJ2-3; 7 positions match TRBD2. The CDR3 extends over 15 amino acids. CDR1 is SQVTM and CDR2 is ANQGSEA in the germline V gene. Trimming took 2 bases from V and 3 from J; bases not matched to a gene: 8. The chain's CDR3 is CSVERRGGRTDTQYF. The CDR3 DNA follows: TGCAGCGTTGAAAGAAGGGGAGGGAGAACAGATACGCAGTATTTT.

V gene TRBV5-5 combines with J gene TRBJ2-7; D is unclear. Germline values: CDR1 SGHKS, CDR2 YYEKEE (reference sequence). This CDR3 contains 14 residues. Trimming left V 2 bases short and J 5 bases short, with 14 bases between. The CDR3 DNA reads TGTGCCAGCAGCTTCGTCCGTAAGGCCCACGAGCAGTACTTC. Encoded protein: CASSFVRKAHEQYF.

The rearrangement uses TRBV18 and TRBJ1-1, with D hard to call. There are 13 residues in the CDR3. V was cut by 5 bases and J by 4 bases, with 11 bases left in between. Germline V gene lookup returns CDR1 KGHSH and CDR2 LQKENI. CDR3: CASSRGQSTEAFF. In nucleotides, the CDR3 is TGTGCCAGCTCAAGAGGGCAGAGCACTGAAGCTTTCTTT. Combining the CDR3 with reference TRBV18 and TRBJ1-1 gives the whole variable domain NAGVMQNPRHLVRRRGQEARLRCSPMKGHSHVYWYRQLPEEGLKFMVYLQKENIIDESGMPKERFSAEFPKEGPSILRIQQVVRGDSAAYFCASSRGQSTEAFFGQGTRLTVV.

The chain joins TRBV28 to TRBJ1-1; D gene uncertain. This CDR3 region has 13 residues. V lost 10 bases to trimming and J lost 0 bases, with 12 bases between them. Germline V gene data show CDR1 as MDHEN and CDR2 as SYDVKM. The CDR3 loop is CAIQTDLNTEAFF. CDR3 DNA: TGTGCCATTCAGACGGATTTGAACACTGAAGCTTTCTTT.

V usage is TRBV6-1 and J usage is TRBJ2-1, with TRBD1 matching 9 bases. This CDR3 has 13 residues. V shed 7 bases, J shed 12 bases, and the junction held 10 bases outside the gene matches. CDR1 is MNHNS, CDR2 SASEGT, per germline. CDR3 nucleotide sequence: TGTGCCAGCACGGTCAAAGCGGGACAGGGGCAGTTCTTC. Its protein product is CASTVKAGQGQFF.